These 25 T cell receptor beta chains share one sample of origin, sequenced in a study of cytomegalovirus exposure and HLA in healthy donors. 13 Jbeta primers and 60 Vbeta primers were used for the PCR. Only in-frame clones appear in the TCRdb table, and some are missing; sequencing was by immunoSEQ multiplex PCR. The sample holds approximately 100,000 clones, under 80% seen once. Input material: PBMCs. The receptors were sampled from a man aged 40-50 years in good health and CMV-seronegative.

This clone showed up just a few times. V and J are TRBV25-1 and TRBJ1-2; D unclear. The V gene's germline CDR1 is MGHDK and CDR2 SYGVNS. The V end lost 6 bases, the J end lost 8 bases, and 19 bases lay between the germline ends. This CDR3 has 14 residues. Written as DNA, the CDR3 is TGTGCCAGCAGGACCCTAGACGGCCCCGGGGGCTACACCTTC. Translation: CASRTLDGPGGYTF.

The chain links TRBV7-8 to TRBJ2-2; 9 nucleotides align to TRBD1. This CDR3 has 15 amino acids. J lost 3 bases, V lost 5 bases, and 4 bases had no gene match. Germline V gene lookup returns CDR1 SGHVS and CDR2 FQNEAQ. As DNA, the CDR3 is TGTGCCAGCAGCATAGACAGGGGGGACACCGGGGAGCTGTTTTTT. Protein: CASSIDRGDTGELFF.

The J gene is TRBJ1-1, the V gene TRBV18, with a possible D match to TRBD1 (5 bases). Trimming cost V 3 bases and J 7 bases, with 15 bases left between them. The CDR3 loop spans 14 amino acids. Germline lookup yields CDR1 KGHSH and CDR2 LQKENI. This CDR3 reads CASSPSGQRSEAFF. The CDR3, as DNA: TGTGCCAGCTCACCGTCAGGGCAAAGAAGTGAAGCTTTCTTT.

The chain recombines TRBV7-2 with TRBJ2-3; no reliable D call. The V gene lost 3 bases and the J gene lost 1 base, with 2 bases spanning the gap. The germline V gene has CDR1 SGHTA and CDR2 FQGNSA. CDR3 length equals 12 residues. The CDR3 loop is CASSFGTDTQYF. CDR3 in DNA: TGTGCCAGCAGCTTCGGCACAGATACGCAGTATTTT.

This chain joins TRBV29-1 and TRBJ2-1; unclear D gene. The germline V gene encodes CDR1 SQVTM and CDR2 ANQGSEA. Trimming stripped 8 bases from V and 12 bases from J, with 20 bases between. The CDR3 covers 12 residues. The CDR3 loop is CSSGTTYTGQFF. Here the CDR3 DNA reads TGCAGCTCTGGAACTACCTATACTGGGCAGTTCTTC.

This clone has only one observation. The chain joins TRBV5-6 to TRBJ1-1; 7 bases match TRBD1. Trimming at V came to 1 base and at J to 5 bases, leaving 8 bases not matched to a gene. This CDR3 spans 15 amino acids. Germline loops: CDR1 SGHDT, CDR2 YYEEEE. The CDR3 nucleotides are TGTGCCAGCAGCTTGTTGTCAGGGGGTTGGACTGAAGCTTTCTTT. Encoded protein: CASSLLSGGWTEAFF.

The genes are TRBV28 and TRBJ1-2, with 10 bases matching TRBD1. V was pared by 5 bases and J by 4 bases, with 10 bases of the junction left unmatched. This CDR3 is built from 16 residues. In germline, CDR1 is MDHEN, CDR2 SYDVKM. The CDR3 reads CASSRSGTGDTYGYTF. The CDR3 region has the DNA TGTGCCAGCAGTCGGTCCGGGACAGGGGATACCTATGGCTACACCTTC.

The chain links TRBV30 to TRBJ2-5, with D uncertain. The V and J ends lost 1 base and 1 base respectively, with 7 bases between them. This CDR3 region has 13 residues. Germline V gene lookup returns CDR1 GTSNPN and CDR2 SVGIG (reference sequence). DNA of the CDR3: TGTGCCTGGAGTGGAGGCACCCAAGAGACCCAGTACTTC. Its translation: CAWSGGTQETQYF. The entire variable domain, with the rest obtained from reference TRBV30 and TRBJ2-5, is as follows: SQTIHQWPATLVQPVGSPLSLECTVEGTSNPNLYWYRQAAGRGLQLLFYSVGIGQISSEVPQNLSASRPQDRQFILSSKKLLLSDSGFYLCAWSGGTQETQYFGPGTRLLVL.

The rearrangement links TRBV5-4 to TRBJ1-2, with TRBD1 matching 11 bases. CDR1 is SGHNT and CDR2 is YYREEE in the germline V gene (reference sequence). After removal of 4 bases from V and 6 bases from J, the junction contained 14 bases not matched to a gene. CDR3 length: 17 amino acids. DNA of the CDR3: TGTGCCAGCAGCCAAAGGACAGGGGGCACGTCGATTGATGGCTACACCTTC. Protein: CASSQRTGGTSIDGYTF.

This clone was detected a few times. The V call is TRBV6-6, the J call TRBJ2-3; 7 nucleotides agree with TRBD1. Germline CDR1 reads MNHNY; CDR2 reads SVGAGI (reference sequence). J gave up 6 bases and V 4 bases, and 7 bases lay outside the gene matches. The CDR3 sequence is 14 residues long. The CDR3 protein is CASSSDRVPDTQYF. The CDR3, as DNA: TGTGCCAGCAGTTCCGACAGGGTCCCGGATACGCAGTATTTT.

CDR3 sequence reads: CASSQGNSGNQPQHF. CDR3 coding DNA: TGTGCCAGCAGCCAGGGGAATTCCGGCAATCAGCCCCAGCATTTT. V is TRBV27 and J is TRBJ1-5; D might be TRBD1 (6 bases). The germline V gene encodes CDR1 MNHEY and CDR2 SMNVEV (reference sequence). The CDR3 totals 15 residues. With 6 bases removed from V and 2 bases from J, the gap between germline ends came to 14 bases.

The rearrangement links TRBV29-1 to TRBJ2-1; 8 nucleotides line up with TRBD2. Losses at the gene ends were 7 bases for V and 6 bases for J; bases not matched to a gene: 8. CDR1 and CDR2 from the germline V gene are SQVTM and ANQGSEA. The CDR3 runs 13 residues. The CDR3 sequence: CSGKAGAPNEQFF. The CDR3 coding sequence is TGCAGCGGGAAAGCGGGGGCCCCCAATGAGCAGTTCTTC.

The chain links TRBV6-5 to TRBJ1-2, with 9 bases lining up with TRBD1. CDR1 is MNHEY and CDR2 is SVGAGI in the germline V gene. The length of the CDR3 is 13 residues. Trimming cost V 2 bases and J 7 bases; bases outside gene matches: 2. In nucleotides, the CDR3 is TGTGCCAGCAGTTACGAGACAGGGGGTGGCTACACCTTC. This gives the protein CASSYETGGGYTF.

This chain connects TRBV30 to TRBJ2-7; no clear D gene. Germline lookup yields CDR1 GTSNPN and CDR2 SVGIG (reference sequence). V shed 8 bases and J shed 4 bases, with 12 bases lying between them. There are 11 residues in the CDR3. CDR3 sequence reads: CAGGSSYEQYF. Here the CDR3 DNA reads TGTGCCGGCGGCAGTTCGTACGAGCAGTACTTC.

The genes are TRBV18 and TRBJ1-1; D is possibly TRBD1 (6 bases). Deletions cut 5 bases from V and 2 bases from J, with 12 bases between. CDR3 length equals 14 residues. Germline values: CDR1 KGHSH, CDR2 LQKENI. The CDR3 sequence is CASSTQDRNTEAFF. In DNA, the CDR3 is TGTGCCAGCTCAACGCAGGACAGAAACACTGAAGCTTTCTTT.

This chain connects TRBV19 to TRBJ1-5; a possible D gene is TRBD1 (6 bases). Germline V lookup: CDR1 LNHDA, CDR2 SQIVND (reference sequence). This CDR3 has 15 amino acids. The germline V and J ends were trimmed by 9 bases and 2 bases, with 17 bases remaining between them. In nucleotides, the CDR3 is TGTGCCAGCAGAGCCGGGACAATTGGCAATCAGCCCCAGCATTTT. Its translation: CASRAGTIGNQPQHF.

The J gene is TRBJ1-1, the V gene TRBV5-1, with a possible D match to TRBD1 (6 bases). The germline V gene has CDR1 SGHRS and CDR2 YFSETQ. The V end was cut by 1 base, the J end by 4 bases, with 14 bases between. The CDR3 is 15 amino acids. CDR3 residues: CASSLRGGRSTEAFF. In DNA form, the CDR3 reads TGCGCCAGCAGCTTGAGGGGGGGGCGTAGCACTGAAGCTTTCTTT.

The J gene is TRBJ2-2, the V gene TRBV4-2, with 10 bases that match TRBD2. The V gene end was trimmed by 0 bases and the J gene end by 7 bases; junction bases not matched to a gene: 5. The CDR3 covers 16 residues. The germline V gene encodes CDR1 LGHNA and CDR2 YNFKEQ. CDR3 nucleotides: TGTGCCAGCAGCCAAGAGAGCGGGGGGGCCTACGGGGAGCTGTTTTTT. Residues: CASSQESGGAYGELFF.

This rearrangement joins TRBV19 to TRBJ1-5; D possibly corresponds to TRBD1 (5 bases). The CDR3 spans 13 residues. Looked up from germline, CDR1 is LNHDA and CDR2 is SQIVND (reference sequence). Trimming took off 7 bases at V and 3 bases at J, with 10 bases between the two ends. Here the CDR3 reads CASTDSLNQPQHF. CDR3 bases: TGTGCCAGTACCGACAGCCTCAATCAGCCCCAGCATTTT.

The J gene is TRBJ1-4, the V gene TRBV5-5, with D perhaps TRBD1 (5 bases). This CDR3 is built from 15 residues. Trimming cost V 0 bases and J 5 bases, with 11 bases left between them. Germline V gives CDR1 SGHKS, CDR2 YYEKEE (reference sequence). CDR3 residues: CASSLVGGDNEKLFF. In DNA, the CDR3 is TGTGCCAGCAGCTTGGTCGGGGGGGACAATGAAAAACTGTTTTTT. The variable domain in full, with the rest retrieved from reference TRBV5-5 and TRBJ1-4, is DAGVTQSPTHLIKTRGQQVTLRCSPISGHKSVSWYQQVLGQGPQFIFQYYEKEERGRGNFPDRFSARQFPNYSSELNVNALLLGDSALYLCASSLVGGDNEKLFFGSGTQLSVL.

The CDR3 DNA is TGTGCCAGTAGGAGCAGGGGGTATCAACCAAGCACAGATACGCAGTATTTT. Amino acids: CASRSRGYQPSTDTQYF. The V call is TRBV19, the J call TRBJ2-3; 7 nucleotides line up with TRBD1. V lost 6 bases to trimming and J lost 0 bases; unmatched junction nucleotides: 12. Germline V gene lookup returns CDR1 LNHDA and CDR2 SQIVND (reference sequence). CDR3 length equals 17 residues. The variable domain in full, with the rest retrieved from reference TRBV19 and TRBJ2-3, is DGGITQSPKYLFRKEGQNVTLSCEQNLNHDAMYWYRQDPGQGLRLIYYSQIVNDFQKGDIAEGYSVSREKKESFPLTVTSAQKNPTAFYLCASRSRGYQPSTDTQYFGPGTRLTVL.

The genes are TRBV10-3 and TRBJ1-5, with D possibly matching TRBD1 (6 bases). Germline CDR1 is ENHRY and CDR2 is SYGVKD. Trimming cost V 9 bases and J 4 bases, with 25 bases left between them. The CDR3 has 17 amino acids. The chain's CDR3 is CAMPPNHRVGGNQPQHF. The CDR3 DNA follows: TGTGCCATGCCCCCTAACCACAGGGTCGGGGGGAATCAGCCCCAGCATTTT.

This chain joins TRBV5-6 and TRBJ1-1; 7 bases are a match to TRBD1. In germline, CDR1 is SGHDT, CDR2 YYEEEE. This CDR3 comprises 15 residues. With 4 bases clipped from V and 0 bases from J, the junction kept 6 bases outside the gene matches. CDR3 DNA sequence: TGTGCCAGCAGCACCGGGGACAGTATGAACACTGAAGCTTTCTTT. This encodes CASSTGDSMNTEAFF.

This chain connects TRBV28 to TRBJ1-1; TRBD1 is a possible D gene (6 bases). Trimming took 6 bases from V and 10 from J, leaving 9 bases between them. This CDR3 has 10 amino acids. The germline V gene has CDR1 MDHEN and CDR2 SYDVKM. The CDR3 spells CASSQQGAFF. As DNA, the CDR3 is TGTGCCAGCAGCCAACAGGGAGCTTTCTTT.

This clone was detected only once. The rearrangement joins TRBV9 to TRBJ1-1; D call uncertain. Trimming stripped 0 bases from V and 0 bases from J, with 3 bases between. The CDR3 has 13 amino acids. Germline CDR1 SGDLS, CDR2 YYNGEE. Written as DNA, the CDR3 is TGTGCCAGCAGCGTAGACTTGAACACTGAAGCTTTCTTT. It translates to CASSVDLNTEAFF.